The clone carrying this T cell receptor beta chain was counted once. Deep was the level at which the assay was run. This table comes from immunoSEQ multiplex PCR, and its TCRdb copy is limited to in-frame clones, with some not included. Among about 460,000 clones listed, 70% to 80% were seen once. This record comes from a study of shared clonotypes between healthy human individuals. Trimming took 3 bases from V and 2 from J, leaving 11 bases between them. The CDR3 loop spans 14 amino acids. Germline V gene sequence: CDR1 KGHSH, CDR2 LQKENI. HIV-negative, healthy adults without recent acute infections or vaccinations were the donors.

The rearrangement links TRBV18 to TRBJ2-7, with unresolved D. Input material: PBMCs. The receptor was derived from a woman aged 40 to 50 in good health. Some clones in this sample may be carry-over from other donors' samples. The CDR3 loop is CASSPPGNPYEQYF. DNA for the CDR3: TGTGCCAGCTCACCGCCCGGAAATCCCTACGAGCAGTACTTC.